This TCR beta chain is from a study of blood T cells in healthy people across ages. Overall study: Capture via template switching afforded approximately one barcoded beta molecule per two T cells.

As for this clonotype: The antigen is undetermined.

PBMCs were isolated at a quantity of at least 6 million per sample. General study results and limits: It was held that the diversity estimates obtained from one million T cells were underestimates. CMV status of donors was not determined, possibly confounding expanded clonotype changes.

Germline-derived CDR1 and CDR2 are SEHNR and FQNEAQ (reference sequence). Trimming pared 4 bases from V and 1 base from J, leaving 10 bases between. This CDR3 spans 14 amino acids. Together with a sample-barcoded 5' primer, a J-beta primer mix was included in a second PCR lasting roughly 6 to 12 cycles. Via MiXCR, TCRdb re-called the 5' RACE reads, giving one row per CDR3 protein. The sample lists roughly 1,000,000 distinct CDR3 sequences, roughly a quarter seen once, with about 0.69% in the top ten. This sample also belongs to another study, concerning T cells of mothers and their children.

This clonotype originated in a girl aged 2 to 10 in good health. The sequencing sample was made of blood. The chain combines TRBV7-9 with TRBJ1-1; D may be TRBD1 (5 bases). The CDR3 spells CASSSTTANTEAFF. The CDR3 bases are TGTGCCAGCAGCTCTACGACAGCGAACACTGAAGCTTTCTTT.